The 25 T cell receptor beta chains reported below all come from one sample, sequenced in a study of T cell responses to AZD1222 COVID-19 vaccine. Generated by immunoSEQ multiplex PCR, the TCRdb table keeps only in-frame clones and is missing some. Here the sample spans around 69,000 clones, 84% being singletons. The source material was peripheral blood, sampled on day 0 of AZD1222 vaccination. Source of these receptors: an adult in good health.

The chain is built from TRBV7-2 and TRBJ1-1, with a tentative D call TRBD1 (6 bases). The CDR3 runs to 14 residues. Germline V lookup: CDR1 SGHTA, CDR2 FQGNSA. Trimming left V 2 bases short and J 6 bases short, with 13 bases between. CDR3 region: CASSLMEEGAEAFF. DNA for the CDR3: TGTGCCAGCAGCTTAATGGAGGAGGGGGCTGAAGCTTTCTTT.

V and J are TRBV14 and TRBJ1-2; D gene unclear. This CDR3 spans 14 amino acids. CDR1 and CDR2 (germline): SGHDN, FVKESK. The V and J ends lost 4 bases and 4 bases respectively, with 13 bases between them. The DNA for the CDR3 is TGTGCCAGCAGCCCCAGACCAGCCCTCTATGGCTACACCTTC. Translating gives CASSPRPALYGYTF.

The DNA for the CDR3 is TGTGCCAGCTCACCACCGGGAGGACAGGAGACTGGAAACACCATATATTTT. This codes for CASSPPGGQETGNTIYF. This chain connects TRBV18 to TRBJ1-3, with 7 bases matching TRBD1. The CDR3 is 17 amino acids. J gave up 2 bases and V 0 bases, and 7 bases lay outside the gene matches. Looked up from germline, CDR1 is KGHSH and CDR2 is LQKENI. The variable domain in full, with the rest retrieved from reference TRBV18 and TRBJ1-3, is NAGVMQNPRHLVRRRGQEARLRCSPMKGHSHVYWYRQLPEEGLKFMVYLQKENIIDESGMPKERFSAEFPKEGPSILRIQQVVRGDSAAYFCASSPPGGQETGNTIYFGEGSWLTVV.

This clone was seen only once. The V gene is TRBV7-2, the J gene TRBJ2-7, with D unresolved. Trimming removed 5 bases from V and 4 bases from J, with 21 bases in between. Germline V gene data show CDR1 as SGHTA and CDR2 as FQGNSA. The CDR3 extends over 16 amino acids. Here the CDR3 reads CASSPVRETLMYEQYF. As DNA, the CDR3 is TGTGCCAGCAGCCCCGTCCGCGAAACTCTAATGTACGAGCAGTACTTC. The full variable domain, completed using reference TRBV7-2 and TRBJ2-7, is GAGVSQSPSNKVTEKGKDVELRCDPISGHTALYWYRQSLGQGLEFLIYFQGNSAPDKSGLPSDRFSAERTGGSVSTLTIQRTQQEDSAVYLCASSPVRETLMYEQYFGPGTRLTVT.

The chain carries TRBV19 and TRBJ2-3, with D perhaps matching TRBD1 (6 bases). The germline V and J ends were trimmed by 6 bases and 2 bases, with 24 bases remaining between them. Germline V lookup: CDR1 LNHDA, CDR2 SQIVND (reference sequence). This CDR3 region has 18 residues. In nucleotides, the CDR3 is TGTGCCAGTAGATCGGGATGGAAGGACAGAGGGTTCACAGATACGCAGTATTTT. This sequence encodes CASRSGWKDRGFTDTQYF.

The chain has TRBV6-5 and TRBJ2-2; weak D call: TRBD1 (5 bases). Germline V gene lookup returns CDR1 MNHEY and CDR2 SVGAGI. The CDR3 covers 13 residues. V was cut by 3 bases and J by 7 bases, with 9 bases left in between. CDR3 protein: CASSYKGYGELFF. In nucleotides, the CDR3 is TGTGCCAGCAGTTATAAGGGGTACGGGGAGCTGTTTTTT.

The chain carries TRBV7-9 and TRBJ2-3; maybe TRBD2 (6 bases). Germline V CDR1 and CDR2: SEHNR, FQNEAQ (reference sequence). There are 15 residues in the CDR3. Trimming pared 5 bases from V and 2 bases from J, leaving 14 bases between. CDR3 nucleotide sequence: TGTGCCAGCAGCCCGGGACGGGAGTCCACAGATACGCAGTATTTT. Translating it yields CASSPGRESTDTQYF.

CDR3 amino acids: CASSATGPLGYEQYF. The CDR3 DNA sequence: TGTGCCAGCAGTGCCACAGGCCCTCTGGGGTACGAGCAGTACTTC. V and J are TRBV2 and TRBJ2-7, with D possibly being TRBD1 (5 bases). CDR1 is SNHLY, CDR2 FYNNEI, per germline. This CDR3 region has 15 residues. The germline V and J ends were trimmed by 4 bases and 4 bases, with 17 bases remaining between them.

The rearrangement links TRBV2 to TRBJ1-1; D might be TRBD1 (6 bases). There are 13 residues in the CDR3. V was shortened by 8 bases and J by 1 base, with 11 bases between the two germline ends. Germline CDR1 SNHLY, CDR2 FYNNEI. The CDR3 region is CASGQNWNTEAFF. The CDR3 nucleotides read TGTGCCAGCGGACAGAACTGGAACACTGAAGCTTTCTTT.

To note about this clone: At one of its ends the junction is not consistent with the germline gene, which may arise from a read error. The chain uses TRBV11-2 and TRBJ1-2; D is undetermined. The CDR3 totals 13 residues. Germline V gene lookup returns CDR1 SGHAT and CDR2 FQNNGV. The CDR3: CASSLGDDWRYIF. The CDR3 DNA reads TGTGCCAGCAGCTTAGGGGATGATTGGCGCTACATCTTC.

J is TRBJ1-1 and V is TRBV19; 10 bases agree with TRBD1. Trimming at V came to 3 bases and at J to 6 bases, leaving 7 bases not matched to a gene. This CDR3 is built from 15 residues. Germline CDR1 LNHDA, CDR2 SQIVND (reference sequence). For the CDR3, the DNA is TGTGCCAGTAGTATGGGACAGGGGCGCAGGGCTGAAGCTTTCTTT. Translation gives CASSMGQGRRAEAFF.

The chain carries TRBV5-1 and TRBJ2-3; 7 bases are shared with TRBD2. The CDR3 loop spans 20 amino acids. Losses at the gene ends were 4 bases for V and 4 bases for J; bases not matched to a gene: 24. Germline CDR1 reads SGHRS; CDR2 reads YFSETQ. The CDR3 nucleotides are TGCGCCAGCAGCCCCACCGCCCCCCTCCGGACTAGTATCCCTTCAGATACGCAGTATTTT. It translates to CASSPTAPLRTSIPSDTQYF.

The chain combines TRBV11-3 with TRBJ1-1; no clear D gene. The CDR3 has 15 amino acids. From germline, CDR1 is SGHNT and CDR2 YENEEA. Trimming cost V 1 base and J 1 base, with 10 bases left between them. CDR3 sequence: CASSLGDAGNTEAFF. In nucleotides, the CDR3 is TGTGCCAGCAGCTTAGGCGACGCAGGGAACACTGAAGCTTTCTTT.

The genes are TRBV6-5 and TRBJ2-1, with TRBD2 matching 8 bases. This CDR3 is 15 amino acids long. The germline V gene encodes CDR1 MNHEY and CDR2 SVGAGI. V trimming: 2 bases; J trimming: 4 bases; junction bases outside the gene matches: 4. DNA of the CDR3: TGTGCCAGCAGTTACGTTAGCGGGACTTACAATGAGCAGTTCTTC. Protein sequence: CASSYVSGTYNEQFF.

The rearrangement links TRBV20-1 to TRBJ1-4; D gene ambiguous. This CDR3 spans 13 amino acids. Germline lookup yields CDR1 DFQATT and CDR2 SNEGSKA (reference sequence). With 3 bases removed from V and 12 bases from J, the gap between germline ends came to 17 bases. The chain's CDR3 is CSASWFSGVELFF. DNA for the CDR3: TGCAGTGCTAGTTGGTTTTCGGGCGTGGAACTGTTTTTT.

The chain uses TRBV6-5 and TRBJ2-7; 10 bases are shared with TRBD1. CDR1 is MNHEY, CDR2 SVGAGI, per germline. The CDR3 has 15 amino acids. J was trimmed by 4 bases and V by 5 bases; bases with no gene match: 8. CDR3 sequence reads: CASSPRTGGTYEQYF. In DNA form, the CDR3 reads TGTGCCAGCAGTCCCCGGACAGGGGGGACGTACGAGCAGTACTTC.

The chain carries TRBV9 and TRBJ1-2; possible D gene TRBD1, 6 bases. The CDR3 covers 12 residues. Trimming pared 3 bases from V and 7 bases from J, leaving 10 bases between. The germline V gene has CDR1 SGDLS and CDR2 YYNGEE. DNA of the CDR3: TGTGCCAGCAGCGAAACAGGGTCTGGCTACACCTTC. It is translated as CASSETGSGYTF.

The rearrangement uses TRBV5-1 and TRBJ1-3; D gene unclear. The CDR3 runs to 16 residues. The germline V and J ends were trimmed by 1 base and 0 bases, with 11 bases remaining between them. Germline CDR1 reads SGHRS; CDR2 reads YFSETQ. CDR3 bases: TGCGCCAGCAGCTTGTTTGACATAACCTCTGGAAACACCATATATTTT. Its protein product is CASSLFDITSGNTIYF.

This chain joins TRBV5-4 and TRBJ1-2; unclear D gene. The CDR3 totals 11 residues. The V gene lost 2 bases and the J gene lost 6 bases, with 5 bases spanning the gap. Germline V gene data show CDR1 as SGHNT and CDR2 as YYREEE (reference sequence). The CDR3 DNA reads as TGTGCCAGCAGCTTAAGAGATGGCTACACCTTC. The encoded protein is CASSLRDGYTF.

V and J are TRBV5-1 and TRBJ2-7; a weak D match, TRBD2 (5 bases). The V and J ends lost 4 bases and 2 bases respectively, with 10 bases between them. The CDR3 has 13 residues. Germline V CDR1 and CDR2: SGHRS, YFSETQ. The CDR3 region has the DNA TGCGCCAGCAGCACGGGAATTGCCTACGAGCAGTACTTC. It translates to CASSTGIAYEQYF.

The gene calls are TRBV4-3 and TRBJ2-7; 7 positions match TRBD1. The junction had 15 bases not matched to a gene; V was cut back by 4 bases and J by 3 bases. Germline V gene data show CDR1 as LGHNA and CDR2 as YSLEER. This CDR3 is built from 17 residues. Written as DNA, the CDR3 is TGCGCCAGCAGCCCAGAGCCCCCCGACAGGGTTCACTACGAGCAGTACTTC. This encodes CASSPEPPDRVHYEQYF.

V is TRBV11-3 and J is TRBJ1-6; TRBD1 aligns across 12 bases. CDR1 SGHNT and CDR2 YENEEA come from the germline V gene. There are 20 residues in the CDR3. Trimming took 5 bases from V and 7 from J; bases not matched to a gene: 18. The CDR3, as DNA: TGTGCCAGCAGCCCAGGAAACCGGGACAGGGGGCTAATCCCCAATTCACCCCTCCACTTT. It encodes CASSPGNRDRGLIPNSPLHF.

The CDR3 DNA is TGTGCCAGCAGCTTATATGCCCGGGACAGCGTTAACACTGAAGCTTTCTTT. As protein: CASSLYARDSVNTEAFF. The chain has TRBV5-4 and TRBJ1-1; 7 nucleotides match TRBD1. Germline lookup yields CDR1 SGHNT and CDR2 YYREEE (reference sequence). V trimming: 2 bases; J trimming: 2 bases; junction bases outside the gene matches: 12. This CDR3 has 17 amino acids.

The chain is built from TRBV14 and TRBJ2-2, with D uncertain. The CDR3 is made up of 17 amino acids. V was pared by 2 bases and J by 4 bases, with 17 bases between. Germline V gives CDR1 SGHDN, CDR2 FVKESK. CDR3 bases: TGTGCCAGCAGCCAAAGGGCCAGAGTCCGGGCCACCGGGGAGCTGTTTTTT. This gives the protein CASSQRARVRATGELFF.

The gene calls are TRBV5-1 and TRBJ1-4, with D perhaps matching TRBD1 (5 bases). V gave up 0 bases and J gave up 7 bases, with 13 bases separating them. CDR3 length: 15 amino acids. Germline CDR1 SGHRS, CDR2 YFSETQ. The CDR3 here is CASSLVAGKGEKLFF. CDR3 sequence (DNA): TGCGCCAGCAGCTTGGTGGCAGGGAAGGGTGAAAAACTGTTTTTT. Combining the CDR3 with reference TRBV5-1 and TRBJ1-4 gives the whole variable domain KAGVTQTPRYLIKTRGQQVTLSCSPISGHRSVSWYQQTPGQGLQFLFEYFSETQRNKGNFPGRFSGRQFSNSRSEMNVSTLELGDSALYLCASSLVAGKGEKLFFGSGTQLSVL.